Listed here are 6 T cell receptor beta chains from one sample, sequenced in a study of blood T cell repertoires in COVID-19. Here immunoSEQ multiplex PCR was the method, and the copy in TCRdb shows in-frame clones only, minus some. The table includes 240,000 or so clones, about nine tenths detected once. The sample was PBMCs or T cells enriched from blood (not recorded which). The receptor source for this set is a man aged 45-65 years who had been exposed to COVID-19.

This chain uses TRBV12-3 or TRBV12-4 with TRBJ1-1, with D hard to call. The CDR3 has 13 amino acids. Trimming stripped 7 bases from V and 4 bases from J, with 13 bases between. The CDR3 nucleotides read TGTGCCAGCACCTACGAGGTGGCCACTGAAGCTTTCTTT. It codes for CASTYEVATEAFF.

J is TRBJ2-7 and V is TRBV6-2 or TRBV6-3; 9 nucleotides line up with TRBD1. The V and J ends lost 5 bases and 6 bases, in that order; junction bases with no gene match: 8. The CDR3 spans 14 residues. The germline V gene encodes CDR1 MNHEY and CDR2 SVGEGT. CDR3 residues: CASSRRDRDAEQYF. CDR3 sequence (DNA): TGTGCCAGCAGTCGCCGGGACAGGGATGCCGAGCAGTACTTC.

The rearrangement uses TRBV23-1 and TRBJ2-7; 7 bases align to TRBD1. TRBV23-1 is designated an ORF whose function remains uncertain. The CDR3 is 13 amino acids. Losses at the gene ends were 6 bases for V and 0 bases for J; bases not matched to a gene: 2. The CDR3 DNA is TGCGCCAGCAGGGACAGGAACTCCTACGAGCAGTACTTC. It specifies CASRDRNSYEQYF.

This clone was recorded once. The chain is built from TRBV5-6 and TRBJ2-5; D might be TRBD1 (5 bases). This CDR3 spans 16 amino acids. V was pared by 6 bases and J by 2 bases, with 20 bases between. Germline V gene data show CDR1 as SGHDT and CDR2 as YYEEEE. Here the CDR3 DNA reads TGTGCCAGCATCAGGGTACCCGTGTCGCTTCAAGAGACCCAGTACTTC. Translation gives CASIRVPVSLQETQYF.

This clone has just one count. The rearrangement links TRBV11-3 to TRBJ2-2; 9 bases are a match to TRBD1. The J segment lost 10 bases and the V segment lost 5 bases, leaving 8 bases of the junction unmatched. Germline V gene sequence: CDR1 SGHNT, CDR2 YENEEA. The CDR3 covers 14 residues. CDR3 loop: CASSPGTGSKELFF. The CDR3 coding sequence is TGTGCCAGCAGCCCCGGGACAGGGAGCAAGGAGCTGTTTTTT.

The CDR3: CASSFTSGSSEQYV. The CDR3 DNA reads as TGTGCCAGCAGCTTTACTAGCGGGAGTTCGGAGCAGTACGTC. The V call is TRBV7-9, the J call TRBJ2-7, with 11 bases that match TRBD2. There are 14 residues in the CDR3. J lost 7 bases, V lost 3 bases, and 5 bases had no gene match. CDR1 and CDR2 from the germline V gene are SEHNR and FQNEAQ (reference sequence).